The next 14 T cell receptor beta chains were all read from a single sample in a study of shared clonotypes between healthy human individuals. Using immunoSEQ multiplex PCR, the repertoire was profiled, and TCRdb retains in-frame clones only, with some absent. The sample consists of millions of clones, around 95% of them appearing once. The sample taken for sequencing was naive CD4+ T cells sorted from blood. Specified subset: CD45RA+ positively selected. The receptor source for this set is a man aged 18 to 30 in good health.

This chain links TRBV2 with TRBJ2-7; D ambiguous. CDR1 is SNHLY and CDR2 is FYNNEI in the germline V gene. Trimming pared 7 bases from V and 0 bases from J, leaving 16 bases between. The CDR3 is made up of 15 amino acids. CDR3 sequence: CASTLQWGSSYEQYF. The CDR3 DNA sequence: TGTGCCAGCACCCTCCAGTGGGGAAGCTCCTACGAGCAGTACTTC.

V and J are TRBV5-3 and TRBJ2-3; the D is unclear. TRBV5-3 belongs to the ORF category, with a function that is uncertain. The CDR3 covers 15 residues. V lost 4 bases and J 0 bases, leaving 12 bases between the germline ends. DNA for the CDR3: TGTGCCAGAAGCCCCCGGAGAACTAGCACAGATACGCAGTATTTT. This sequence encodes CARSPRRTSTDTQYF.

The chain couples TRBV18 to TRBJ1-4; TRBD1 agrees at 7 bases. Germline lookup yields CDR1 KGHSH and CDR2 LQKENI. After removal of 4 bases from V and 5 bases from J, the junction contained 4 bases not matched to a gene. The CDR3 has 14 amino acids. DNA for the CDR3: TGTGCCAGCTCACGGGACAGTCGCAATGAAAAACTGTTTTTT. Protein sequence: CASSRDSRNEKLFF.

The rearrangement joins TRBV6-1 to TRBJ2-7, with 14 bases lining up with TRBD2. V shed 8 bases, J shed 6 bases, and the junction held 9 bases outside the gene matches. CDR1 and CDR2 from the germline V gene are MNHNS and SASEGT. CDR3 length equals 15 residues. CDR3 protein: CASAFAGLAGVEQYF. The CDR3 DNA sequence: TGTGCCAGCGCTTTTGCGGGACTAGCGGGAGTCGAGCAGTACTTC.

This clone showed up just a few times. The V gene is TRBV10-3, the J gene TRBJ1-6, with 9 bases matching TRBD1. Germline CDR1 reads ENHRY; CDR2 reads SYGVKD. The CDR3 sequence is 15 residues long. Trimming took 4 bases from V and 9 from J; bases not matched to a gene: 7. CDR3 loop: CAISARTGVGSPLHF. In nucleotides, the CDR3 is TGTGCCATCAGTGCCAGGACAGGGGTCGGTTCACCCCTCCACTTT.

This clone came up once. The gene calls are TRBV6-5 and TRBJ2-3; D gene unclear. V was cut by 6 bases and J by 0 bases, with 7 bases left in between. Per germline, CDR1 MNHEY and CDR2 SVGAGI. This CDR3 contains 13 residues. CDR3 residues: CASRPDSTDTQYF. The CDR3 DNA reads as TGTGCCAGCAGGCCAGATAGCACAGATACGCAGTATTTT.

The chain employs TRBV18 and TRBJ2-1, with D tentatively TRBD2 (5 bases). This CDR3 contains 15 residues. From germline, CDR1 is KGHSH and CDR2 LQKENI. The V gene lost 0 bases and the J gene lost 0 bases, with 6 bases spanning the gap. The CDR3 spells CASSPPRVSYNEQFF. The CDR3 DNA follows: TGTGCCAGCTCACCACCGCGGGTCTCCTACAATGAGCAGTTCTTC.

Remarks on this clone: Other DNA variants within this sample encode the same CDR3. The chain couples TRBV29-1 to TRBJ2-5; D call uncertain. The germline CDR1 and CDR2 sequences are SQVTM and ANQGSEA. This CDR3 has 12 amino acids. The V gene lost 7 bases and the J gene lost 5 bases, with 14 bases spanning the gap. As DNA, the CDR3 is TGCAGCGCCCGGACCAGCCGGGAGACCCAGTACTTC. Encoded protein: CSARTSRETQYF.

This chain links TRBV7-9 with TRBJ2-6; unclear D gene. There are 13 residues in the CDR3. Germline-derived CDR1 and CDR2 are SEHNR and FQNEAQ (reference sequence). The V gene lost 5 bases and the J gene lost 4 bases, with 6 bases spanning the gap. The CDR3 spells CASSQAGANVLTF. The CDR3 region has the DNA TGTGCCAGCAGCCAGGCCGGGGCCAACGTCCTGACTTTC.

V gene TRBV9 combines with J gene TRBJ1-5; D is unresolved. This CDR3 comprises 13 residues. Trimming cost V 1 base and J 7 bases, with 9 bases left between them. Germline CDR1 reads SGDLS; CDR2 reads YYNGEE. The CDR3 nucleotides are TGTGCCAGCAGCGTATCGGAGTACCAGCCCCAGCATTTT. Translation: CASSVSEYQPQHF.

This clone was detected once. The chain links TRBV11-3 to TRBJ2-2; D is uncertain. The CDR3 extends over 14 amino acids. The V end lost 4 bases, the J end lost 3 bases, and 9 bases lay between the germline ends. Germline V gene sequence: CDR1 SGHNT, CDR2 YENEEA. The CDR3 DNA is TGTGCCAGCAGCTCCCCCTGGGACACCGGGGAGCTGTTTTTT. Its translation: CASSSPWDTGELFF.

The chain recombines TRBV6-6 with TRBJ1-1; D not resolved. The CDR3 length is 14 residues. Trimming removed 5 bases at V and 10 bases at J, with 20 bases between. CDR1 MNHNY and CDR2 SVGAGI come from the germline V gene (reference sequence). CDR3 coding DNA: TGTGCCAGCAGTAACCCGTACCGTGGGGAAGGAGCTTTCTTT. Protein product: CASSNPYRGEGAFF.

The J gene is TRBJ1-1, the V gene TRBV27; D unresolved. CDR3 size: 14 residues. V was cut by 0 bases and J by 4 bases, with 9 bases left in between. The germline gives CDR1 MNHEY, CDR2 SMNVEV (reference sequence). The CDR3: CASSLSGFSTEAFF. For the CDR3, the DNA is TGTGCCAGCAGTTTATCAGGGTTCAGCACTGAAGCTTTCTTT.

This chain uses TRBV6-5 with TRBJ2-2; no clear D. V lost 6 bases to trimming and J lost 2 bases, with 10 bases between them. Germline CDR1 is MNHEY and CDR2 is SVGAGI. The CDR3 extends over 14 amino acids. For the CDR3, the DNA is TGTGCCAGCAGCCCTATGCCTAACACCGGGGAGCTGTTTTTT. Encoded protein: CASSPMPNTGELFF.